Listed below are T cell receptor beta chains from one sample, sequenced in a study of graft-versus-host responses after intestinal transplantation. Measured with immunoSEQ multiplex PCR; TCRdb has only the in-frame clones, and not every one. The table has over 65,000 clones, 91% seen once. These TCRs' antigens remain unknown. Sample: unstimulated CD8+ T cells sorted from spleen or lymph node cells, taken before transplant. The receptors originated from a human donor who was the organ donor for an intestinal transplant. Both conserved end residues are part of each CDR3. D genes are given only for firm matches. A clone size is listed for some rows: how often the clone was seen (once, few, many), or a class if it is expanded.

v_gene,abundance,j_gene,d_gene,CDR3aa,CDR3nt
TRBV13,-,TRBJ2-1,-,CASSLGSSCPGRRYNEQFF,TGTGCCAGCAGCTTGGGATCGTCGTGCCCGGGACGGAGGTACAATGAGCAGTTCTTC
TRBV2,-,TRBJ1-5,TRBD1,CASSELQDRGDQPQHF,TGTGCCAGCAGTGAGCTCCAGGACAGGGGGGATCAGCCCCAGCATTTT
TRBV6-5,-,TRBJ2-7,-,CASSYRAGFYEQYF,TGTGCCAGCAGTTACAGGGCGGGGTTCTACGAGCAGTACTTC
TRBV6-5,-,TRBJ2-7,-,CASNLRHPAEQYF,TGTGCCAGCAACCTTAGGCACCCGGCCGAGCAGTACTTC
TRBV6-1,once,TRBJ1-1,-,CASSAPTEAFF,TGTGCCAGCAGTGCCCCGACTGAAGCTTTCTTT
TRBV5-6,-,TRBJ2-7,-,CASSLSIGQGTYEQYF,TGTGCCAGCAGCTTGTCGATCGGGCAGGGAACATACGAGCAGTACTTC
TRBV2,-,TRBJ2-7,-,CASSLTYEQYF,TGTGCCAGCAGTCTAACCTACGAGCAGTACTTC
TRBV5-1,-,TRBJ1-1,TRBD1,CASSLVGTENTEAFF,TGCGCCAGCAGCTTGGTGGGGACAGAGAACACTGAAGCTTTCTTT
TRBV7-6,-,TRBJ2-7,-,CASSLKDGDYEQYF,TGTGCCAGCAGCTTAAAGGACGGGGACTACGAGCAGTACTTC
TRBV11-2,-,TRBJ2-1,-,CASGDRRWREQFF,TGTGCCAGCGGGGATCGTAGGTGGCGGGAGCAGTTCTTC
TRBV27,-,TRBJ2-7,-,CASSLWAGTSYEQYF,TGTGCCAGCAGTTTATGGGCGGGGACCTCCTACGAGCAGTACTTC
TRBV7-9,-,TRBJ2-3,TRBD1,CASSLEPGQPTDTQYF,TGTGCCAGCAGCTTAGAACCGGGACAGCCCACAGATACGCAGTATTTT
TRBV23-1,-,TRBJ2-5,TRBD2,CASSQSWTSGVETQYF,TGCGCCAGCAGTCAATCCTGGACTAGCGGGGTGGAGACCCAGTACTTC
TRBV15,-,TRBJ2-7,TRBD2,CATSTREFARDEQYF,TGTGCCACCAGCACGCGGGAGTTCGCCCGGGACGAGCAGTACTTC
TRBV10-2,-,TRBJ1-4,-,CASTPRATNEKLFF,TGCGCCAGCACCCCCCGGGCAACTAATGAAAAACTGTTTTTT
TRBV7-9,-,TRBJ1-2,TRBD1,CASSSNRGGDYGYTF,TGTGCCAGCAGCTCCAACAGGGGAGGAGACTATGGCTACACCTTC
TRBV12-5,once,TRBJ2-7,-,CASGPQGGPYEQYF,TGTGCTAGTGGCCCCCAGGGGGGACCCTACGAGCAGTACTTC
TRBV4-2,-,TRBJ2-1,TRBD2,CASSQGERDPYNEQFF,TGTGCCAGCAGCCAAGGAGAGCGGGACCCCTACAATGAGCAGTTCTTC
TRBV7-9,-,TRBJ1-1,-,CASSSFWANTEAFF,TGTGCCAGCAGCTCGTTTTGGGCCAACACTGAAGCTTTCTTT
TRBV6-6,-,TRBJ1-5,TRBD1,CASSQGQGSGQPQHF,TGTGCCAGCAGTCAGGGACAGGGGTCTGGTCAGCCCCAGCATTTT
TRBV27,-,TRBJ1-2,TRBD1,CASSSTAGQGADYGYTF,TGTGCCAGCAGTTCCACCGCCGGACAGGGGGCGGACTATGGCTACACCTTC
TRBV7-9,-,TRBJ2-1,TRBD1,CASSSRGTGEQFF,TGTGCCAGCAGCTCTCGTGGGACAGGGGAGCAGTTCTTC
TRBV9,-,TRBJ1-1,-,CASSILSGMNTEAFF,TGTGCCAGCAGCATCCTTTCCGGAATGAACACTGAAGCTTTCTTT
TRBV11-2,-,TRBJ1-5,TRBD1,CASSLDVHQGEDQPQHF,TGTGCCAGCAGCTTAGATGTCCATCAGGGGGAGGATCAGCCCCAGCATTTT
TRBV11-2,-,TRBJ2-3,TRBD2,CASSARTSGGADTQYF,TGTGCCAGCAGCGCGCGGACTAGCGGAGGCGCAGATACGCAGTATTTT
TRBV19,once,TRBJ1-5,TRBD1,CASSKFTGGEEQPQHF,TGTGCCAGTAGTAAGTTTACAGGGGGCGAAGAACAGCCCCAGCATTTT
TRBV6-5,-,TRBJ2-5,TRBD2,CASSGTSGGAETQYF,TGTGCCAGCAGTGGGACTAGCGGGGGGGCAGAGACCCAGTACTTC
TRBV2,-,TRBJ1-1,TRBD1,CASSERGLGTEAFF,TGTGCCAGCAGTGAGAGGGGGCTGGGCACTGAAGCTTTCTTT
TRBV5-5,-,TRBJ1-1,TRBD1,CASTWTGATEAFF,TGTGCCAGCACCTGGACAGGGGCCACTGAAGCTTTCTTT
TRBV30,-,TRBJ2-5,TRBD2,CAWRGGTAAETQYF,TGTGCCTGGAGGGGAGGGACGGCAGCAGAGACCCAGTACTTC